This T cell receptor beta chain was captured in a study of technical replicates of blood from several donors. The assay was immunoSEQ multiplex PCR, and TCRdb's table has in-frame clones only and misses some. The table has approximately 16,000 clones, roughly nine tenths seen once; the top ten hold 8% to 13%. CDR1 is SGHRS, CDR2 YFSETQ, per germline. The trim removed 8 bases at V and 4 bases at J, leaving 7 bases unmatched. The CDR3 extends over 15 amino acids. The chain is built from TRBV5-1 and TRBJ1-4; 11 bases line up with TRBD1. The source of this sequence is a human donor in good health. Material for sequencing was PBMCs. This chain's CDR3 is CASRTGGAFNEKLFF. Here the CDR3 DNA reads TGCGCCAGTCGGACAGGGGGCGCATTTAATGAAAAACTGTTTTTT.